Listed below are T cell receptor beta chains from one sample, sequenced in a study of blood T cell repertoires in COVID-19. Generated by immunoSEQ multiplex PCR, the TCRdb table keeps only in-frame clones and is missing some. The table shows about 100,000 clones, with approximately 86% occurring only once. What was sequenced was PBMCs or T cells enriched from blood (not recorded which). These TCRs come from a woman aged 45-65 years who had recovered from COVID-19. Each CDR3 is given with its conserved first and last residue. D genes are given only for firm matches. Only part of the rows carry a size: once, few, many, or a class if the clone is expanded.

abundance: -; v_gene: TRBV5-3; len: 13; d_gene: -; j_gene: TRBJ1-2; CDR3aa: CARAKEQGLVHTF; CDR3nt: TGTGCCAGAGCCAAAGAACAGGGCCTAGTCCACACCTTC
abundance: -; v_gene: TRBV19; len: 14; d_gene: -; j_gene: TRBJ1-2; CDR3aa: CASSQEGTNYGYTF; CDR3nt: TGTGCCAGTAGTCAGGAGGGTACTAACTATGGCTACACCTTC
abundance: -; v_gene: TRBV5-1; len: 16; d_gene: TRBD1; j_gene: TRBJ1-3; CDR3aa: CASSFGDRGNGNTIYF; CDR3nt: TGCGCCAGCAGCTTCGGCGACAGGGGGAATGGAAACACCATATATTTT
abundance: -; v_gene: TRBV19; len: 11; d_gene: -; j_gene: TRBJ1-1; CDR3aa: CASSKGQTAFF; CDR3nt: TGTGCCAGTAGTAAAGGACAGACAGCTTTCTTT
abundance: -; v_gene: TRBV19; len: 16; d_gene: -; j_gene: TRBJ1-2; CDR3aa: CASSSSGKPENYGYTF; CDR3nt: TGTGCCAGTAGTTCGTCCGGGAAACCAGAAAACTATGGCTACACCTTC
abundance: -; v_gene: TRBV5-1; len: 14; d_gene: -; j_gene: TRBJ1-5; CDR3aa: CASSLARGNQPQHF; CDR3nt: TGCGCCAGCAGCTTGGCCAGGGGAAATCAGCCCCAGCATTTT
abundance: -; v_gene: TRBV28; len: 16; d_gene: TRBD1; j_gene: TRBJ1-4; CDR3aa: CASSSPQGTGVEKLFF; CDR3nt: TGTGCCAGCAGTTCTCCACAGGGGACGGGGGTTGAAAAACTGTTTTTT
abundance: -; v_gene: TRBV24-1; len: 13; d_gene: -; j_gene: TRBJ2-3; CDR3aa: CATSDFGADTQYF; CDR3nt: TGTGCCACCAGTGATTTTGGAGCAGATACGCAGTATTTT
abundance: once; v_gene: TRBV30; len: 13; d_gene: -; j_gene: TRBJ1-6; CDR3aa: CAWSVGQYSPLHF; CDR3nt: TGTGCCTGGAGTGTGGGACAATATTCACCCCTCCACTTT
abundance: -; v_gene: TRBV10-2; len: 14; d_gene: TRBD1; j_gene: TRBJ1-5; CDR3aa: CASKVRGVGQPQHF; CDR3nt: TGCGCCAGCAAGGTCAGGGGGGTCGGTCAGCCCCAGCATTTT
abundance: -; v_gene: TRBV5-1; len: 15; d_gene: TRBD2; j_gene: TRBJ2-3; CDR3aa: CASSFGSGSSDTQYF; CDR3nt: TGCGCCAGCAGCTTCGGTAGCGGGAGTTCAGATACGCAGTATTTT
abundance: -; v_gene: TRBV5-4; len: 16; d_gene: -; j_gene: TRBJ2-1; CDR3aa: CASNRGGVEGYNEQFF; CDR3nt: TGTGCCAGCAATCGAGGAGGGGTCGAGGGCTACAATGAGCAGTTCTTC
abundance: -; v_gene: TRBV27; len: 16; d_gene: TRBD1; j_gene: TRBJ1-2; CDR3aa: CASSLDPGQGSPGYTF; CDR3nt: TGTGCCAGCAGTTTAGATCCGGGACAGGGGTCCCCTGGCTACACCTTC
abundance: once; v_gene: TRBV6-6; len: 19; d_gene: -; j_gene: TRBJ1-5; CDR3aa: CASSLLTLTSSNNNQPQHF; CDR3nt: TGTGCCAGCAGCTTACTGACTCTAACCTCCTCTAATAATAATCAGCCCCAGCATTTT
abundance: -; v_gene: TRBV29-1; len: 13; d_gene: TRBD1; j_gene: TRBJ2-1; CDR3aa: CSVDWTGQNEQFF; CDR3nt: TGCAGCGTTGATTGGACAGGGCAGAATGAGCAGTTCTTC
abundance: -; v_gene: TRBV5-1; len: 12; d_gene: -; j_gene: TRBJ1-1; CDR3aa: CASSLGALEAFF; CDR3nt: TGCGCCAGCAGCTTGGGGGCGTTAGAGGCTTTCTTT
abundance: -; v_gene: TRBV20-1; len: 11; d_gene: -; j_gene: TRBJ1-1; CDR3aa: CAPGGDTEAFF; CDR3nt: TGCGCCCCGGGAGGGGACACTGAAGCTTTCTTT
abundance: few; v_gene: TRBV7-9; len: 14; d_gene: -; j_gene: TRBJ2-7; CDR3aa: CASSIQDSSYEQYF; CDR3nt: TGTGCCAGCAGCATTCAGGACAGCTCCTACGAGCAGTACTTC
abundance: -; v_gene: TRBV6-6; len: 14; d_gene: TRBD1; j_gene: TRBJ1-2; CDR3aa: CASSRPGQGHGYTF; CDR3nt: TGTGCCAGCAGTCGGCCGGGACAGGGGCATGGCTACACCTTC
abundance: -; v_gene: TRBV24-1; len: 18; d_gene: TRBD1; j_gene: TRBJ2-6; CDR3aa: CATSDGQGSHSGANVLTF; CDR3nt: TGTGCCACCAGTGATGGACAGGGTTCCCACTCTGGGGCCAACGTCCTGACTTTC
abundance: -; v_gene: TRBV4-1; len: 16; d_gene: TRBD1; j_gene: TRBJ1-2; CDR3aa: CASSQVPGQGFYGYTF; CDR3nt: TGCGCCAGCAGCCAAGTCCCGGGACAGGGGTTCTATGGCTACACCTTC
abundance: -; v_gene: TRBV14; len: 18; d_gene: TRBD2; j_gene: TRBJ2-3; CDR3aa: CASSPGRTSGSRTDTQYF; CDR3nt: TGTGCCAGCAGCCCCGGGAGGACTAGCGGGTCCAGAACAGATACGCAGTATTTT
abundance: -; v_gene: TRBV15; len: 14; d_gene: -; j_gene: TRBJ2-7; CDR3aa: CATSGLTLGYEQYF; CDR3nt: TGTGCCACCAGTGGACTTACCCTGGGGTACGAGCAGTACTTC
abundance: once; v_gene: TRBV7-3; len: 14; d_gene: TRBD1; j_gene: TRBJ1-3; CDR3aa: CASSSGGKGNTIYF; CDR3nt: TGTGCCAGCAGTTCAGGGGGAAAAGGAAACACCATATATTTT
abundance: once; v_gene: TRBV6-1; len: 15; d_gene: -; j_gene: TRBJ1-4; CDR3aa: CASSESGQAQKKLFF; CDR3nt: TGTGCCAGCAGTGAAAGCGGTCAGGCTCAAAAAAAACTGTTTTTT
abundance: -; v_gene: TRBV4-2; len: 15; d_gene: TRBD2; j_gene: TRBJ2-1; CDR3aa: CASSHTGTIDNEQFF; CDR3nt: TGTGCCAGCAGCCATACCGGGACTATCGACAATGAGCAGTTCTTC
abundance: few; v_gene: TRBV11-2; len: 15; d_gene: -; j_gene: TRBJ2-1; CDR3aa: CASSFGRSSYNEQFF; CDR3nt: TGTGCCAGCAGCTTTGGGCGTAGCTCCTACAATGAGCAGTTCTTC
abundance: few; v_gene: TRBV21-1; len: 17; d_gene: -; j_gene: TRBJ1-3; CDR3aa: CASSSRQVDSSGNTIYF; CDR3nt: TGTGCCAGCAGCAGTAGACAGGTCGATAGCTCTGGAAACACCATATATTTT
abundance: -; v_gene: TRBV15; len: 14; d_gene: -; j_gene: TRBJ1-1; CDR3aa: CATSRGLMNTEAFF; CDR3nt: TGTGCCACCAGTAGGGGACTCATGAACACTGAAGCTTTCTTT
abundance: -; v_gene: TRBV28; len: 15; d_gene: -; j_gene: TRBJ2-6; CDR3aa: CASSSQISGANVLTF; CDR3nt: TGTGCCAGCAGTTCACAGATCTCTGGGGCCAACGTCCTGACTTTC
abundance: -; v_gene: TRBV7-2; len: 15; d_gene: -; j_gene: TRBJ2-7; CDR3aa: CASSLVVGQIYEQYF; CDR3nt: TGTGCCAGCAGCTTAGTTGTTGGGCAGATCTACGAGCAGTACTTC
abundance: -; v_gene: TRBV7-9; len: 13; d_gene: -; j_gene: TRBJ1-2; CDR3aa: CASGKGTSNGYTF; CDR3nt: TGTGCCAGCGGAAAAGGGACATCGAATGGCTACACCTTC
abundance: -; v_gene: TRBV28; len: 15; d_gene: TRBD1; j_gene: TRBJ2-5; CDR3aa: CASSLVDRGRETQYF; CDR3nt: TGTGCCAGCAGTTTAGTGGACAGGGGGCGGGAGACCCAGTACTTC
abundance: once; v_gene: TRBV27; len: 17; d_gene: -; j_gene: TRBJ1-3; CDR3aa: CASSLSGGPLSGNTIYF; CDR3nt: TGTGCCAGCAGTTTATCGGGAGGACCCCTCTCTGGAAACACCATATATTTT
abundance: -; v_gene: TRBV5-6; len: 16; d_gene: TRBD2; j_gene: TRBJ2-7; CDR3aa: CASSSNPSGSGDEQYF; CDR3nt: TGTGCCAGCAGCTCCAATCCTAGCGGGAGTGGCGACGAGCAGTACTTC
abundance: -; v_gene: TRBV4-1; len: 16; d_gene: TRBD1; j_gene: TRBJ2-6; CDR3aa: CASSQVGGAGANVLTF; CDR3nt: TGCGCCAGCAGCCAAGTAGGGGGCGCTGGGGCCAACGTCCTGACTTTC
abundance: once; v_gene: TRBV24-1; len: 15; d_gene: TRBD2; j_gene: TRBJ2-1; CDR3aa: CATSEGGTLGNEQFF; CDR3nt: TGTGCCACCAGTGAGGGGGGGACCTTGGGAAATGAGCAGTTCTTC
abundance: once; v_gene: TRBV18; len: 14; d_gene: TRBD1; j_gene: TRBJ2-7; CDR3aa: CASSSGTASYEQYF; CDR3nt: TGTGCCAGCTCATCCGGGACAGCCTCCTACGAGCAGTACTTC
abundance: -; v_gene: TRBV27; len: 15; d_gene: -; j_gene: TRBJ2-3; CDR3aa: CASSLAGGSTDTQYF; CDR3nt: TGTGCCAGCAGTTTAGCTGGCGGAAGCACAGATACGCAGTATTTT
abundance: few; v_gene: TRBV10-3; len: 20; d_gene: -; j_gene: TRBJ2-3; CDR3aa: CAISESQGAFAGGPTDTQYF; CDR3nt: TGTGCCATCAGTGAGTCCCAGGGGGCCTTTGCGGGAGGGCCTACAGATACGCAGTATTTT
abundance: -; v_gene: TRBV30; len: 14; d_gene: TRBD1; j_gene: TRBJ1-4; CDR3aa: CAWSRDRTNEKLFF; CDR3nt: TGTGCCTGGAGCCGGGACAGAACTAATGAAAAACTGTTTTTT
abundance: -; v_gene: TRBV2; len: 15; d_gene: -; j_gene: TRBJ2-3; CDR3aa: CASRDTPTSTDTQYF; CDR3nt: TGTGCCAGCAGGGACACCCCGACTAGCACAGATACGCAGTATTTT
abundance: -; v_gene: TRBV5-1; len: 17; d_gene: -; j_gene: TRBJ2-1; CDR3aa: CASSSVTGTIKSYEQFF; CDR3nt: TGCGCCAGCAGCTCGGTTACCGGGACAATCAAGAGTTATGAGCAGTTCTTC